What follows describes a single TCR beta chain. The data stem from a study of blood T cell repertoires in COVID-19. About the study: Acute and convalescent COVID-19 samples came from the United States, Italy and Spain. T cells, B-cell-depleted T cells, or PBMCs supplied cDNA or gDNA.

Trimming took off 3 bases at V and 5 bases at J, with 13 bases between the two ends. The CDR3 is made up of 13 amino acids. Germline V gene data show CDR1 as GTSNPN and CDR2 as SVGIG (reference sequence). How the authors handled the data: Reference gene primer amplification gave nucleated cell count estimates. TCRdb's table, derived via immunoSEQ multiplex PCR, lists solely in-frame clones and lacks some. V and J calls and clone size come straight from that table; D and trimming were deduced from the DNA. The sample includes approximately 480,000 clones, roughly 89% seen only once; the top ten take 0.75% to 0.9%.

This clonotype was obtained from a man younger than 35 with COVID-19, enrolled during active disease. This chain joins TRBV30 and TRBJ1-1; D is possibly TRBD1 (5 bases). The sequencing sample was made of peripheral blood. The CDR3 DNA is TGTGCCTGGAGCCTCAGGGATCGGACTGAAGCTTTCTTT. This codes for CAWSLRDRTEAFF.